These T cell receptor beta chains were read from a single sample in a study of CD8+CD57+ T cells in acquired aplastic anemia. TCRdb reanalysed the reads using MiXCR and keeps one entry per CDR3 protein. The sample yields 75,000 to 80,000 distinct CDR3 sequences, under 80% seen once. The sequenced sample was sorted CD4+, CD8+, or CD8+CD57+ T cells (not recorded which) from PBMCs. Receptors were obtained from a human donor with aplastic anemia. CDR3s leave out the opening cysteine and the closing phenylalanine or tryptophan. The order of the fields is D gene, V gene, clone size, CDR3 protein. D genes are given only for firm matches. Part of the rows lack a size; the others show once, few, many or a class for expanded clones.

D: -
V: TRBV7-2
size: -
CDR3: ASSDGTNTEAF

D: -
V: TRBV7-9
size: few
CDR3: ASSKETQY

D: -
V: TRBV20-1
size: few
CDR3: SANRGSSLYEQY

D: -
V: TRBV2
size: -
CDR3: ASYPTRVAFYEQY

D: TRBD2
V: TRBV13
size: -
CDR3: ASSLRGWGGGSSDTQY

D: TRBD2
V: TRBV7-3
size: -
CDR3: ASNLWLAGEETQY

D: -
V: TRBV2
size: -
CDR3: ASSDRVGANVLT

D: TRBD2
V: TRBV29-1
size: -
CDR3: SAVGGLSTGELF

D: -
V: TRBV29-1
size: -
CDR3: SVEFRGFPYGYT

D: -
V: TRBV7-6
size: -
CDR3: ASSFSRSQGRGETQY

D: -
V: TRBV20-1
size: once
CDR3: SARQGSGWSSPLH

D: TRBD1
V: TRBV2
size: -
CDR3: ASSPGQVETQY

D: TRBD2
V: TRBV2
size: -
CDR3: ASSASGRAVGDTQY

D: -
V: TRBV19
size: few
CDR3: ASSSVGVTEAF

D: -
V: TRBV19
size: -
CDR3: ASSRDNSPLH

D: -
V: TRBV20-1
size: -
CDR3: SYRASHGGIETYGYT

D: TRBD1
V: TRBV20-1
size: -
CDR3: SAKGAGQGAQETQY

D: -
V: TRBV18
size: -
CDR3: DSSPPMTTYEQY

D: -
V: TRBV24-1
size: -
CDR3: ATSDLRGAAYNEQF

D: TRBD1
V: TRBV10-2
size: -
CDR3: ASKEGQVVGELF

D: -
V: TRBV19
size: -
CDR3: ASSYPGDYNEQF

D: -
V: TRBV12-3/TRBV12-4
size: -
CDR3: ASSDDPSSTDTQY

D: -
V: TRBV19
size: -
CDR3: ASSMSLSSNQPQH

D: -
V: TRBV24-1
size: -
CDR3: ATSDPPSGGGTDTQY

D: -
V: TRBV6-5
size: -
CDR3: ASSYSEETDTQY

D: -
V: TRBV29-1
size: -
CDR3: SVVATKERQDSTYEQY

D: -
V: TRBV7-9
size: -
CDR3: ASSLLRGAYEQY

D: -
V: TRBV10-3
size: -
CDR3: AISEGQGIVNTEAF

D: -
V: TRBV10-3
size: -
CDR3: ASSGTNMNTEAF

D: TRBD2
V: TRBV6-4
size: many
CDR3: ASSDSVAGLNEQF

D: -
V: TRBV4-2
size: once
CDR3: ASSLAYNNEQF

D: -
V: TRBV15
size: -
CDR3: ATSRPRVEGETQY

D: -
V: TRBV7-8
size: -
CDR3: ASSPSPGELF

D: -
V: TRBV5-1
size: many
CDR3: ASSWDGSSYEQY

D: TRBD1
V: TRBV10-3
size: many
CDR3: AISESDRGNEQY

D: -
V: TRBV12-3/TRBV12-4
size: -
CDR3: ASSLTGNEKLF

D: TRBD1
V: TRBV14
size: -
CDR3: ASSQTRQGDGYT